This section outlines one TCR beta chain sequence together with its context. This record belongs to a study of blood T cell repertoires in COVID-19. The table came from immunoSEQ multiplex PCR; TCRdb's copy has only in-frame clones and leaves some out. The sample contains about 220,000 clones, 84% of which appear only once. V shed 5 bases and J shed 1 base, with 11 bases lying between them. CDR3 length: 15 amino acids. Per the germline V gene, CDR1 is SEHNR and CDR2 is FQNEAQ (reference sequence). The source of this sequence is a woman aged 40 to 50 who had recovered from COVID-19. The source material was PBMCs or T cells enriched from blood (not recorded which). The chain joins TRBV7-9 to TRBJ2-2; D possibly corresponds to TRBD2 (6 bases). In DNA form, the CDR3 reads TGTGCCAGCAGCGTCATCGGGGGGAACACCGGGGAGCTGTTTTTT. Translation gives CASSVIGGNTGELFF.